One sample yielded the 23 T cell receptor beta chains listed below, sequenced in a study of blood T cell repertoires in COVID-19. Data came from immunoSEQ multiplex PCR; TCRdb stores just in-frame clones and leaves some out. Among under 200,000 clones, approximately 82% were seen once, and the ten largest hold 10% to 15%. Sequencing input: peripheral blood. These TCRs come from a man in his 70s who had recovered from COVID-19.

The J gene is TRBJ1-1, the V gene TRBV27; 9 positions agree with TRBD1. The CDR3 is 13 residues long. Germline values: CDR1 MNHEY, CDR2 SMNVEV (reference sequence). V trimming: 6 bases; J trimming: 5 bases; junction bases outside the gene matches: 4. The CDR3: CASRGTGKTEAFF. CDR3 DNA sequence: TGTGCCAGCAGGGGGACAGGGAAGACTGAAGCTTTCTTT.

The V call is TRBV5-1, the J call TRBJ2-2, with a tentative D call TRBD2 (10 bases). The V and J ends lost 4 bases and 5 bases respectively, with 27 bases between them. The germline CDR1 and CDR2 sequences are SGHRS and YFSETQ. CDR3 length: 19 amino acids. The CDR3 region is CASSRTGASGSGGTGELFF. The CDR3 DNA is TGCGCCAGCAGCAGGACAGGGGCTAGCGGGAGCGGTGGGACCGGGGAGCTGTTTTTT.

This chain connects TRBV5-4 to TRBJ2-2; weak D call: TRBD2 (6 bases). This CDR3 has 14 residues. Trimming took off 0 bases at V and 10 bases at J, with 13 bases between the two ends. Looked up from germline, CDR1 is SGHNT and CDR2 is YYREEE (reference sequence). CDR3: CASSLGGGAEELFF. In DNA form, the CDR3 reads TGTGCCAGCAGCTTGGGAGGAGGGGCGGAGGAGCTGTTTTTT.

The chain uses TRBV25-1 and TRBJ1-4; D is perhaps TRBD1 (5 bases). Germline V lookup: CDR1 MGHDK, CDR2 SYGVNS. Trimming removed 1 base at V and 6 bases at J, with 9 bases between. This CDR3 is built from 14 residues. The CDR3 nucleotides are TGTGCCAGCAGTGAATTCGGCAGGGATGAAAAACTGTTTTTT. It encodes CASSEFGRDEKLFF.

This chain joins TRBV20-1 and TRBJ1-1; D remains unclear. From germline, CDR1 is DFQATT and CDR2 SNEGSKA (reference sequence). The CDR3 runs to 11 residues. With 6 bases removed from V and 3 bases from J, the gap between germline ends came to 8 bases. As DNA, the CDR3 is TGCAGTGCAAACCGGGACACTGAAGCTTTCTTT. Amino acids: CSANRDTEAFF.

CDR3 bases: TGTGCCAGCAGCTTAGGACTAGCGGGAGGATCTGAGCAGTTCTTC. It specifies CASSLGLAGGSEQFF. The rearrangement uses TRBV11-2 and TRBJ2-1; 13 nucleotides match TRBD2. This CDR3 is built from 15 residues. V shed 1 base, J shed 9 bases, and the junction held 3 bases outside the gene matches. In germline, CDR1 is SGHAT, CDR2 FQNNGV.

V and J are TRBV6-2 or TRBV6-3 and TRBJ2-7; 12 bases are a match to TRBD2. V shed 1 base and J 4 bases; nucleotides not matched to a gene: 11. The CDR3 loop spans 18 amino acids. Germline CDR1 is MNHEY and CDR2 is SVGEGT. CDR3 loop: CASSYYLAGGPRLYEQYF. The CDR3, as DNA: TGTGCCAGCAGTTACTATCTAGCGGGAGGGCCTCGGCTATACGAGCAGTACTTC.

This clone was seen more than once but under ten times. CDR3 loop: CASSVTESSGNTIYF. In DNA form, the CDR3 reads TGTGCCAGCAGCGTAACCGAGAGCTCTGGAAACACCATATATTTT. This sequence joins TRBV6-5 and TRBJ1-3, with D uncertain. CDR3 size: 15 residues. Trimming shortened V by 6 bases and J by 0 bases, and 12 bases separated the two germline ends. Per the germline V gene, CDR1 is MNHEY and CDR2 is SVGAGI.

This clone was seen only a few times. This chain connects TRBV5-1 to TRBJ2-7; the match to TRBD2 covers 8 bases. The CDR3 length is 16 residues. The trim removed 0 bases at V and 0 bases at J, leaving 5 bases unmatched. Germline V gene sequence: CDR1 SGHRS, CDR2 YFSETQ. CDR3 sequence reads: CASSLVTSGDSYEQYF. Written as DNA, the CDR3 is TGCGCCAGCAGCTTGGTAACTAGCGGTGACTCCTACGAGCAGTACTTC.

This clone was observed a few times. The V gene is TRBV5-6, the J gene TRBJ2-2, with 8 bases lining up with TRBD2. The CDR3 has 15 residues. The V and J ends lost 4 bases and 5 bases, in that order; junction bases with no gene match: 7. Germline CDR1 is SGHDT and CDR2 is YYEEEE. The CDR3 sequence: CASSLRPSGTGELFF. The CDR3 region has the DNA TGTGCCAGCAGCCTCCGGCCTAGCGGGACCGGGGAGCTGTTTTTT.

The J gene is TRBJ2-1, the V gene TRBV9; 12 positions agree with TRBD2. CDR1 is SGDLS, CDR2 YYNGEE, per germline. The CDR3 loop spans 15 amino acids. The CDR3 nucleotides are TGTGCGACTAGCGGGAGTGCGGGTTGGGACAATGAGCAGTTCTTC. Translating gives CATSGSAGWDNEQFF. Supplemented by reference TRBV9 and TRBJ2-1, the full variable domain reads DSGVTQTPKHLITATGQRVTLRCSPRSGDLSVYWYQQSLDQGLQFLIQYYNGEERAKGNILERFSAQQFPDLHSELNLSSLELGDSALYFCATSGSAGWDNEQFFGPGTRLTVL.

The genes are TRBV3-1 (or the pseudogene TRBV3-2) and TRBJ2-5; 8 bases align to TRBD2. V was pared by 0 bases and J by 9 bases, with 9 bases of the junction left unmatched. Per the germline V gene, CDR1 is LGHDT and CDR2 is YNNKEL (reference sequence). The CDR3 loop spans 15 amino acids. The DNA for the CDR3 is TGTGCCAGCAGCCAAGAGGGAATAGCGGGATTCCCCCAGTACTTC. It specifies CASSQEGIAGFPQYF.

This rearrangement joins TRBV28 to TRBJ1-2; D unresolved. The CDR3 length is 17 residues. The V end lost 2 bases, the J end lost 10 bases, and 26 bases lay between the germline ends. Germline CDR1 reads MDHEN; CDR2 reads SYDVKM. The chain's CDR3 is CASSLLDDSTAPTTYTF. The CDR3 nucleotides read TGTGCCAGCAGTTTACTCGACGACTCGACGGCACCGACTACCTACACCTTC.

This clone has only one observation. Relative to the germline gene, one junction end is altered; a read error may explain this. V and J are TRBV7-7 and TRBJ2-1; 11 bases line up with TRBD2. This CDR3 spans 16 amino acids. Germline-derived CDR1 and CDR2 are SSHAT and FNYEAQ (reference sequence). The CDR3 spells CASSLLTSGVDNEQFF. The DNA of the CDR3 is TGTGCTAGCAGCTTGCTGACTAGCGGGGTAGACAATGAGCAGTTCTTC.

The CDR3 DNA is TGTGCCAGCAGCAGGGGGGCAGCGGGAGGCGATACGCAGTATTTT. Protein product: CASSRGAAGGDTQYF. The V gene is TRBV7-3, the J gene TRBJ2-3, with TRBD2 identical over 9 bases. Losses at the gene ends were 5 bases for V and 6 bases for J; bases not matched to a gene: 9. The CDR3 runs to 15 residues. The V gene's germline CDR1 is SGHTA and CDR2 FQGTGA.

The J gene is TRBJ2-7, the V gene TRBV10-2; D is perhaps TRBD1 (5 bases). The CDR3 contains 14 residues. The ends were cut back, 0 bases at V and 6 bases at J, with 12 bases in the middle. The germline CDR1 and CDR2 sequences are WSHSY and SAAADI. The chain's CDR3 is CASSESGRVGEQYF. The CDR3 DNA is TGCGCCAGCAGTGAGTCGGGCAGGGTGGGCGAGCAGTACTTC.

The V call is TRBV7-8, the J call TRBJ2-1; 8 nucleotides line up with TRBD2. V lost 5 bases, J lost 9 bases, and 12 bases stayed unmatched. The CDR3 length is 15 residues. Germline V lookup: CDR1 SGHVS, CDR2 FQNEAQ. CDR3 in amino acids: CASSSPGLEYLEQFF. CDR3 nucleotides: TGTGCCAGCAGCAGTCCGGGACTAGAATATCTTGAGCAGTTCTTC.

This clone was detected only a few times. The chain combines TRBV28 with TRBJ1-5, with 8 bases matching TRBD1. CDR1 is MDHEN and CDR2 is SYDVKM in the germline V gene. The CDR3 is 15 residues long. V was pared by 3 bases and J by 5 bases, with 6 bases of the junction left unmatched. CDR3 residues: CASSFVDREDQPQHF. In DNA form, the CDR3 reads TGTGCCAGCAGTTTTGTGGACAGGGAAGATCAGCCCCAGCATTTT.

The CDR3 here is CASSEGTSGRGYEQYF. The CDR3 DNA reads TGCGCCAGCAGTGAGGGGACTAGCGGGAGGGGCTACGAGCAGTACTTC. The chain carries TRBV10-2 and TRBJ2-7; 16 nucleotides agree with TRBD2. V was pared by 2 bases and J by 3 bases, with 1 base of the junction left unmatched. Germline V CDR1 and CDR2: WSHSY, SAAADI. The CDR3 contains 16 residues.

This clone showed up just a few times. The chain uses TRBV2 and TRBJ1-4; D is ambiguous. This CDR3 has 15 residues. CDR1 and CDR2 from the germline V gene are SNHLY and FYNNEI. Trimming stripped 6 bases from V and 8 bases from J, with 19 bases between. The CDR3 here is CASRALFLRREKLFF. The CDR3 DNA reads TGTGCCAGCAGGGCCCTTTTCCTCCGCCGAGAAAAACTGTTTTTT.

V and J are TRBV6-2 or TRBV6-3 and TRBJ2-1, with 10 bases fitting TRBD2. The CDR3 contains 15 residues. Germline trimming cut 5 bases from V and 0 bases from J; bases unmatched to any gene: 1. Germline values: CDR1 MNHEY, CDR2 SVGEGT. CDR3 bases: TGTGCCAGCAGTGTAGCGGGAGGCTCCTACAATGAGCAGTTCTTC. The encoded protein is CASSVAGGSYNEQFF.

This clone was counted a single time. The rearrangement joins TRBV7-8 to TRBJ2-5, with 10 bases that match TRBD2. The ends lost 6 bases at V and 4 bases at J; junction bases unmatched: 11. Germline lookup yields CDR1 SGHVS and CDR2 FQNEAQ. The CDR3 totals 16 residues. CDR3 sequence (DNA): TGTGCCAGCAGTTCGGCTAGCGGGAGAGGGGGAGAGACCCAGTACTTC. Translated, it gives CASSSASGRGGETQYF.

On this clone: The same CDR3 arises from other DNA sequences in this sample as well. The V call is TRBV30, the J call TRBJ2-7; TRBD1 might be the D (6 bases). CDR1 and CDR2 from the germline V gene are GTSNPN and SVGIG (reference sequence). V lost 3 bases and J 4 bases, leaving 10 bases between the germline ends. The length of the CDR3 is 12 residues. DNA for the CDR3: TGTGCCTGGAGGGACAGATTTTACGAGCAGTACTTC. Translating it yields CAWRDRFYEQYF.